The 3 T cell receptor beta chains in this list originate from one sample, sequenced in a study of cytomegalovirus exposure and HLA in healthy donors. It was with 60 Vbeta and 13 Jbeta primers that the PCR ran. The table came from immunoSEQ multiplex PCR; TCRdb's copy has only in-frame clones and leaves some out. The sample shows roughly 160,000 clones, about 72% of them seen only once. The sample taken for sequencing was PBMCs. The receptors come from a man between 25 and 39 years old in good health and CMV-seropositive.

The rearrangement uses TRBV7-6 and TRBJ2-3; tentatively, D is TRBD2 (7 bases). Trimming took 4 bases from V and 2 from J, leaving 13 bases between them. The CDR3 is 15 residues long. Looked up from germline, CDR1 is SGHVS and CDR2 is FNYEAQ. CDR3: CASSSAGASTDTQYF. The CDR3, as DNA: TGTGCCAGCAGCTCGGCGGGGGCTTCCACAGATACGCAGTATTTT.

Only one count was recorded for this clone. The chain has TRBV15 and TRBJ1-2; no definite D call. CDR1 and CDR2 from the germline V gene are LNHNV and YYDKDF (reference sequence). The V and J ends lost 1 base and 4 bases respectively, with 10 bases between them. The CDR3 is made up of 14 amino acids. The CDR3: CATSRADGGYGYTF. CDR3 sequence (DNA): TGTGCCACCAGCAGAGCCGACGGAGGCTATGGCTACACCTTC.

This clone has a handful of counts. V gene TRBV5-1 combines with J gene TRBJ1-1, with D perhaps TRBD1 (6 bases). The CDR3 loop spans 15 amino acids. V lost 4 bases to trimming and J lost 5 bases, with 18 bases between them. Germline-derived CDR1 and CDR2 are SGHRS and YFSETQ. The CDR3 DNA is TGCGCCAGCAGCCCATGGGACACGCGGGGGACTGAAGCTTTCTTT. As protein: CASSPWDTRGTEAFF. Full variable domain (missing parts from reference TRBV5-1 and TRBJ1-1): KAGVTQTPRYLIKTRGQQVTLSCSPISGHRSVSWYQQTPGQGLQFLFEYFSETQRNKGNFPGRFSGRQFSNSRSEMNVSTLELGDSALYLCASSPWDTRGTEAFFGQGTRLTVV.